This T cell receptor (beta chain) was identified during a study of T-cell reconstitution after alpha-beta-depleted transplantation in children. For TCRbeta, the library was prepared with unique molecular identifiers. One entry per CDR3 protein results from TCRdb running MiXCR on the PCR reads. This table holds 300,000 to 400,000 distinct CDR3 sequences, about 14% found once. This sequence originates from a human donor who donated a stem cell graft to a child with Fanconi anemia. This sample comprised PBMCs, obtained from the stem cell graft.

The CDR3 bases are TGTGCCAGCAGTTACCCCCCCGGGACAGGGGAACAAGAGACCCAGTACTTC. It specifies CASSYPPGTGEQETQYF. The V call is TRBV5-5, the J call TRBJ2-5; 10 positions match TRBD1. There are 17 residues in the CDR3. Germline CDR1 reads SGHKS; CDR2 reads YYEKEE (reference sequence). J gave up 2 bases and V 5 bases, and 12 bases lay outside the gene matches.